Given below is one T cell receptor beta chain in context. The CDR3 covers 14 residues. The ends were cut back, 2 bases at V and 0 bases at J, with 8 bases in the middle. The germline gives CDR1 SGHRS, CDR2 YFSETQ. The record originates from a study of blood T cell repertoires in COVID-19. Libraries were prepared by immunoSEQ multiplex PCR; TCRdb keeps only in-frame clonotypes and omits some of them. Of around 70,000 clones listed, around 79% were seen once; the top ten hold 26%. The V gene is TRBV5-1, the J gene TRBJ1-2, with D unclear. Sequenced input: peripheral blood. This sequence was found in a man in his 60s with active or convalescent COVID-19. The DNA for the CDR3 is TGCGCCAGCAGCTTTAGCAGTTCTAACTATGGCTACACCTTC. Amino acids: CASSFSSSNYGYTF.